Shown below are 21 T cell receptor beta chains from a single sample sequenced in a study of T-cell memory formation after mild COVID-19 (dated by TCRdb to the early 2020s). The library was produced with 5' RACE. These reads were obtained on an Illumina NovaSeq 6000. TCRdb took the public reads, trimmed them with fastp at Q25, ran MiXCR for clone calling and kept in-frame beta chains. CDR3 protein duplicates are merged, each entry listing the most common genes and DNA. This sample gives a few hundred thousand distinct CDR3 sequences in total; roughly 20% of them show up just once. Under 15% of the sample lies in the top ten. Sequenced: PBMCs or a T cell subset sorted from them (not recorded which). Receptor source: an adult woman who had mild COVID-19 (a few samples of this study predate the infection). The sample titles of this study are shuffled in the database, so cell type and time point are left out; the donor was told from shared clones.

This rearrangement joins TRBV27 to TRBJ2-6; D call uncertain. Deletions cut 2 bases from V and 0 bases from J, with 8 bases between. Germline loops: CDR1 MNHEY, CDR2 SMNVEV (reference sequence). The CDR3 loop spans 16 amino acids. CDR3 sequence: CASSLAPSSGANVLTF. The CDR3 DNA follows: TGTGCCAGCAGTTTAGCACCAAGCTCTGGGGCCAACGTCCTGACTTTC. Full variable domain (missing parts from reference TRBV27 and TRBJ2-6): EAQVTQNPRYLITVTGKKLTVTCSQNMNHEYMSWYRQDPGLGLRQIYYSMNVEVTDKGDVPEGYKVSRKEKRNFPLILESPSPNQTSLYFCASSLAPSSGANVLTFGAGSRLTVL.

The V gene is TRBV25-1, the J gene TRBJ1-2; D remains ambiguous. Between the trimmed V and J ends, which lost 3 bases and 5 bases, there was a span of 10 bases. The CDR3 is 13 amino acids. Per the germline V gene, CDR1 is MGHDK and CDR2 is SYGVNS. The chain's CDR3 is CASSDRAFYGYTF. Written as DNA, the CDR3 is TGTGCCAGCAGTGATAGGGCCTTTTATGGCTACACCTTC.

This chain joins TRBV7-3 and TRBJ1-1, with 7 positions matching TRBD1. Germline lookup yields CDR1 SGHTA and CDR2 FQGTGA. CDR3 length: 13 residues. V was clipped by 2 bases and J by 7 bases; unmatched bases: 4. Here the CDR3 reads CASSLGQEFEAFF. The CDR3 region has the DNA TGTGCCAGCAGCTTAGGACAGGAGTTTGAAGCTTTCTTT.

This chain uses TRBV6-5 with TRBJ2-3; tentatively, D is TRBD2 (5 bases). With 6 bases removed from V and 8 bases from J, the gap between germline ends came to 15 bases. Germline-derived CDR1 and CDR2 are MNHEY and SVGAGI. CDR3 length: 13 amino acids. Here the CDR3 reads CASSPGLPRTQYF. In nucleotides, the CDR3 is TGTGCCAGCAGCCCAGGACTCCCGCGTACGCAGTATTTT.

This chain links TRBV5-1 with TRBJ2-7; 9 nucleotides match TRBD2. Trimming at V came to 2 bases and at J to 2 bases, leaving 5 bases not matched to a gene. Germline CDR1 is SGHRS and CDR2 is YFSETQ. The CDR3 length is 15 residues. The CDR3 DNA reads as TGCGCCAGCAGCTTAGGTGGCGGGGGGGCCTACGAGCAGTACTTC. Amino acid sequence: CASSLGGGGAYEQYF. Full variable domain (missing parts from reference TRBV5-1 and TRBJ2-7): KAGVTQTPRYLIKTRGQQVTLSCSPISGHRSVSWYQQTPGQGLQFLFEYFSETQRNKGNFPGRFSGRQFSNSRSEMNVSTLELGDSALYLCASSLGGGGAYEQYFGPGTRLTVT.

This CDR3 reads CASSVVRRNGYTF. CDR3 in DNA: TGTGCCAGCAGTGTAGTACGGAGAAATGGCTACACCTTC. The rearrangement links TRBV2 to TRBJ1-2; D call uncertain. The CDR3 loop spans 13 amino acids. Germline loops: CDR1 SNHLY, CDR2 FYNNEI. Trimming shortened V by 4 bases and J by 6 bases, and 12 bases separated the two germline ends.

About this clonotype itself: A much more abundant neighbour one base away suggests this may be a read error. V gene TRBV5-5 combines with J gene TRBJ2-7, with unresolved D. Trimming pared 0 bases from V and 7 bases from J, leaving 2 bases between. Germline CDR1 SGHKS, CDR2 YYEKEE (reference sequence). The CDR3 totals 10 residues. In nucleotides, the CDR3 is TGTGCCAGCAGCTTGGCAGAGCAGTACTTC. Translated: CASSLAEQYF.

V usage is TRBV27 and J usage is TRBJ1-4; 7 bases are shared with TRBD1. This CDR3 spans 13 amino acids. Germline-derived CDR1 and CDR2 are MNHEY and SMNVEV (reference sequence). V gave up 10 bases and J gave up 0 bases; unmatched junction bases: 2. In DNA, the CDR3 is TGTGCCACCGGACAGGCAACTAATGAAAAACTGTTTTTT. It codes for CATGQATNEKLFF.

The V and J genes are TRBV6-1 and TRBJ2-1; D gene unclear. CDR1 and CDR2 (germline): MNHNS, SASEGT. Trimming stripped 4 bases from V and 11 bases from J, with 18 bases between. The CDR3 runs 14 residues. The CDR3 nucleotides are TGTGCCAGCAGTGCTAAGGAGCTCATACCAAAGCAGTTCTTC. This sequence encodes CASSAKELIPKQFF.

This clonotype appeared many times. In DNA form, the CDR3 reads TGCAGTGCTAAACGGGGGGGCCGAGGAGATACGCAGTATTTT. This codes for CSAKRGGRGDTQYF. The chain is built from TRBV20-1 and TRBJ2-3, with 8 bases matching TRBD2. The CDR3 covers 14 residues. Trimming removed 4 bases from V and 5 bases from J; junction bases left unmatched: 8. Germline V lookup: CDR1 DFQATT, CDR2 SNEGSKA (reference sequence).

This clonotype was observed a few times. The chain joins TRBV7-8 to TRBJ2-1; TRBD1 matches at 9 bases. The V gene end was trimmed by 2 bases and the J gene end by 1 base; junction bases not matched to a gene: 9. The CDR3 length is 18 residues. Per germline, CDR1 SGHVS and CDR2 FQNEAQ. DNA of the CDR3: TGTGCCAGCAGCTTACGAGGGGACAGGGCTATATCCTACAATGAGCAGTTCTTC. This gives the protein CASSLRGDRAISYNEQFF.

V usage is TRBV12-3 or TRBV12-4 and J usage is TRBJ2-1, with 7 bases that match TRBD2. The J segment lost 9 bases and the V segment lost 4 bases, leaving 6 bases of the junction unmatched. The CDR3 contains 13 residues. The CDR3: CASSWGGSTEQFF. The CDR3 DNA is TGTGCCAGCAGTTGGGGCGGGAGTACTGAGCAGTTCTTC.

The rearrangement uses TRBV6-1 and TRBJ2-5, with D hard to call. V lost 8 bases, J lost 5 bases, and 15 bases lay in between. This CDR3 contains 13 residues. From germline, CDR1 is MNHNS and CDR2 SASEGT. The CDR3 region is CASRSHPQETQYF. CDR3 in DNA: TGTGCCAGCCGGTCCCACCCCCAGGAGACCCAGTACTTC.

The sample holds a few counts of this clonotype. The chain uses TRBV7-3 and TRBJ2-2; 8 bases fit TRBD1. The CDR3 is made up of 16 amino acids. The germline gives CDR1 SGHTA, CDR2 FQGTGA. V was clipped by 5 bases and J by 6 bases; unmatched bases: 11. For the CDR3, the DNA is TGTGCCAGCAGCCCTCGATCGGGACAGGTCCCCGGGGAGCTGTTTTTT. Residues: CASSPRSGQVPGELFF. The full variable domain, its missing parts supplied by reference TRBV7-3 and TRBJ2-2, is GAGVSQTPSNKVTEKGKYVELRCDPISGHTALYWYRQSLGQGPEFLIYFQGTGAADDSGLPNDRFFAVRPEGSVSTLKIQRTERGDSAVYLCASSPRSGQVPGELFFGEGSRLTVL.

The V call is TRBV7-9, the J call TRBJ2-5; TRBD2 matches at 12 bases. Germline V CDR1 and CDR2: SEHNR, FQNEAQ (reference sequence). The V segment lost 5 bases and the J segment 5 bases; nucleotides outside the gene matches: 9. The CDR3 loop spans 16 amino acids. The CDR3 reads CASSKGGLAGLETQYF. In nucleotides, the CDR3 is TGTGCCAGCAGCAAAGGTGGACTAGCGGGGCTGGAGACCCAGTACTTC.

This clonotype showed up just a few times. The V gene is TRBV13, the J gene TRBJ2-3, with 8 nucleotides matching TRBD1. This CDR3 has 15 residues. The junction had 5 bases not matched to a gene; V was cut back by 5 bases and J by 1 base. The germline CDR1 and CDR2 sequences are PRHDT and FYEKMQ (reference sequence). CDR3 sequence (DNA): TGTGCCAGCAGCCAGGGGGCGAGGGGCACAGATACGCAGTATTTT. It yields the protein CASSQGARGTDTQYF. The variable domain in full, completed from reference TRBV13 and TRBJ2-3, reads AAGVIQSPRHLIKEKRETATLKCYPIPRHDTVYWYQQGPGQDPQFLISFYEKMQSDKGSIPDRFSAQQFSDYHSELNMSSLELGDSALYFCASSQGARGTDTQYFGPGTRLTVL.

The chain uses TRBV12-3 or TRBV12-4 and TRBJ2-2; D remains ambiguous. The CDR3 is 14 amino acids. Trimming left V 7 bases short and J 4 bases short, with 13 bases between. Written as DNA, the CDR3 is TGTGCCAGCAACCCTCTATGGGGCACCGGGGAGCTGTTTTTT. Its translation is CASNPLWGTGELFF.

This clonotype was detected a few times. The gene calls are TRBV5-6 and TRBJ2-7; D gene uncertain. V dropped 0 bases and J dropped 6 bases, with 10 bases sitting between them. CDR1 and CDR2 from the germline V gene are SGHDT and YYEEEE. This CDR3 comprises 13 residues. This CDR3 is CASSLAGPGEQYF. The CDR3 DNA sequence: TGTGCCAGCAGCTTGGCCGGACCAGGCGAGCAGTACTTC.

A few counts support this clonotype. This chain uses TRBV3-1 with TRBJ2-1; D unresolved. Germline V CDR1 and CDR2: LGHDT, YNNKEL (reference sequence). The CDR3 is 14 amino acids. The V gene lost 4 bases and the J gene lost 6 bases, with 13 bases spanning the gap. Here the CDR3 DNA reads TGTGCCAGCAGCCGCCAGTCTTTGGGCAATGAGCAGTTCTTC. This codes for CASSRQSLGNEQFF.

This clonotype has only a few counts. This chain uses TRBV12-3 or TRBV12-4 with TRBJ1-4, with D possibly TRBD1 on 5 matching bases. CDR3 length equals 15 residues. V dropped 6 bases and J dropped 7 bases, with 18 bases sitting between them. CDR3 DNA: TGTGCCAGCAGCAAGGGACCAGCAGGCGCTGAAAAACTGTTTTTT. Translation: CASSKGPAGAEKLFF.

The chain carries TRBV24-1 and TRBJ2-3; maybe TRBD1 (8 bases). Germline CDR1 is KGHDR and CDR2 is SFDVKD. CDR3 length equals 15 residues. V dropped 3 bases and J dropped 6 bases, with 15 bases sitting between them. DNA of the CDR3: TGTGCCACCAGTGATGTGGACAGGGAGGGCGATACGCAGTATTTT. Translation gives CATSDVDREGDTQYF.